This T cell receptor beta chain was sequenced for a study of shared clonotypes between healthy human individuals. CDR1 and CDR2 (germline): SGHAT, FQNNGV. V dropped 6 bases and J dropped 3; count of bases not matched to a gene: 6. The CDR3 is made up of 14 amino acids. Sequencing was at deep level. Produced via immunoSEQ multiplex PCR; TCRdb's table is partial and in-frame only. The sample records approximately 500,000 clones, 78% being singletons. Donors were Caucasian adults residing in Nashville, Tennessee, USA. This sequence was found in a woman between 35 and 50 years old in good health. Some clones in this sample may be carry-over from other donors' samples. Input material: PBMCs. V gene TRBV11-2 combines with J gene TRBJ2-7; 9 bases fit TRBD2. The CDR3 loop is CASRRPSGNYEQYF. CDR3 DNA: TGTGCCAGCAGGCGGCCTAGCGGGAACTACGAGCAGTACTTC.